This is a list of T cell receptor beta chains from one sample in a study of blood T cell repertoires in COVID-19. The table came from immunoSEQ multiplex PCR; TCRdb's copy has only in-frame clones and leaves some out. This table has some 65,000 clones, roughly 87% appearing once. Sequencing used peripheral blood. The receptor set was obtained from a middle-aged man with COVID-19, enrolled during active disease. Both conserved end residues are part of each CDR3. The size of a clone is reported for some rows only, either as once, few or many, or as a class for expanded clones.

V gene	J gene	clone size	CDR3 protein
TRBV14	TRBJ2-1	.	CASSQDSNQRLGGNNEQFF
TRBV6-6	TRBJ2-5	.	CASSPPGLAGVWETQYF
TRBV30	TRBJ1-1	.	CAWYPGQVTSEAFF
TRBV10-2	TRBJ2-7	.	CASSQGTGAYEQYF
TRBV5-1	TRBJ2-5	once	CASSLGLAGGETQYF
TRBV11-2	TRBJ2-5	.	CASSLLPQTVGETQYF
TRBV6-2/TRBV6-3	TRBJ1-5	.	CASSDRVDQPQHF
TRBV5-1	TRBJ2-2	.	CASSLDAVNTGELFF
TRBV3-1/TRBV3-2	TRBJ1-2	.	CASSRNRFYGYTF
TRBV6-5	TRBJ2-5	.	CATYRGRLETQYF
TRBV2	TRBJ2-7	.	CAVARGLAGRRSYEQYF
TRBV28	TRBJ1-2	.	CASRVTAYGYTF
TRBV13	TRBJ1-1	.	CASSLGPGTEAFF
TRBV12-3/TRBV12-4	TRBJ2-2	.	CASRDREAGELFF
TRBV3-1/TRBV3-2	TRBJ2-3	.	CASMGGIPTDTQYF
TRBV5-1	TRBJ2-7	.	CASSPSGASSYEQYF
TRBV12-3/TRBV12-4	TRBJ2-5	.	CASSYPMETQYF
TRBV6-6	TRBJ1-2	.	CASSLTGGAGYGYTF
TRBV5-1	TRBJ1-2	.	CASSLVAGSDYGYTF
TRBV5-1	TRBJ2-1	.	CASTKTGEVNEQFF
TRBV11-2	TRBJ2-2	.	CASSLDRFLGTGELFF
TRBV18	TRBJ1-6	.	CASSPGTGWSPLHF
TRBV6-2/TRBV6-3	TRBJ2-1	.	CASSYSILAHEQFF
TRBV6-5	TRBJ1-1	.	CASKTAYSVPEAFF
TRBV5-1	TRBJ2-7	.	CASSLGLAGAAYEQYF
TRBV5-6	TRBJ1-2	.	CASSLEAATPVYGYTF
TRBV18	TRBJ1-2	.	CASSGTGYGYTF
TRBV18	TRBJ2-3	.	CASSRGTSGSSADTQYF
TRBV7-2	TRBJ2-4	.	CASSLDQRVDIQYF
TRBV7-8	TRBJ1-4	once	CASSVGQGLTNEKLFF
TRBV6-5	TRBJ1-1	.	CASSLVQVYNTEAFF
TRBV5-1	TRBJ1-4	.	CASSRGTEGKLFF
TRBV2	TRBJ2-6	.	CASSVNQGTGANVLTF
TRBV30	TRBJ2-1	.	CAWSVRGGKAHAEQFF
TRBV6-5	TRBJ2-5	.	CASSYSGSIETQYF
TRBV2	TRBJ2-5	.	CASKGQGQPKETQYF
TRBV11-2	TRBJ2-3	.	CASTGQPSDTQYF
TRBV5-1	TRBJ1-2	.	CASSTQGLPNYGYTF
TRBV7-9	TRBJ2-7	.	CASSLARGGYEQYF
TRBV5-1	TRBJ2-1	.	CASRPGLASGNEQFF
TRBV12-5	TRBJ2-1	.	CASGWAGTAYNEQFF
TRBV7-2	TRBJ1-3	.	CASSRTGTGNTIYF
TRBV5-8	TRBJ1-6	.	CASSLRLQGDSPLHF
TRBV24-1	TRBJ2-2	.	CATSFYTGELFF
TRBV19	TRBJ2-5	.	CASSRTGGETQYF